This T cell receptor beta chain was observed in a study of T cell responses to AZD1222 COVID-19 vaccine. Findings and limits, study-wide: Two AZD1222 administrations were followed by greater Spike-specific TCR breadth and depth. The study sampled repertoires only after the peak T cell response.

On this clone: Its antigen is not identified.

Per the germline V gene, CDR1 is KGHSH and CDR2 is LQKENI. The CDR3 runs 15 residues. V gave up 3 bases and J gave up 2 bases, with 12 bases separating them. The repertoire was sequenced with immunoSEQ multiplex PCR; TCRdb's copy has only in-frame clones and lacks some. The data contain roughly 100,000 clones, about 88% of them seen just once; the ten biggest clones take up around 45%. This rearrangement joins TRBV18 to TRBJ2-3; D could derive from TRBD1 or TRBD2 (5 bases each). This clonotype originated in an adult who received the AZD1222 COVID-19 vaccine. Sample: peripheral blood, taken 28 days after the second AZD1222 dose. For the CDR3, the DNA is TGTGCCAGCTCACCGGGCCGGGGCTCCACAGATACGCAGTATTTT. This translates into CASSPGRGSTDTQYF.